Following are 27 T cell receptor beta chains from one sample sequenced in a study of blood T cell repertoires in COVID-19 (dated by TCRdb to the early 2020s). The library was produced with the immunoSEQ multiplex PCR assay. The table was pulled from immuneACCESS by TCRdb, which kept in-frame rearrangements only. Such tables lose some clones; where checked, under half of the loss comes from unresolved V genes, and the rest has no known cause. For this sample there are about 190,000 clones; about nine tenths appear just once. About 1.1% of the sample rests with the top ten. Sequencing input: peripheral blood. The receptors were gathered from a man aged 25-45 years with acute or convalescent COVID-19.

This clone showed up just once. Other DNA sequences from this sample encode an identical CDR3 as well. The CDR3 nucleotides are TGTGCCAGCAGTGACGGGACTAGCGGGAACGACGAGCAGTACTTC. It yields the protein CASSDGTSGNDEQYF. The chain recombines TRBV6-4 with TRBJ2-7; 13 nucleotides match TRBD2. CDR1 and CDR2 from the germline V gene are MRHNA and SNTAGT. J gave up 5 bases and V 2 bases, and 3 bases lay outside the gene matches. The CDR3 sequence is 15 residues long.

This clone was counted a few times. The genes are TRBV2 and TRBJ2-1; 10 positions match TRBD2. The CDR3 loop spans 14 amino acids. The V gene end was trimmed by 8 bases and the J gene end by 7 bases; junction bases not matched to a gene: 8. CDR1 and CDR2 from the germline V gene are SNHLY and FYNNEI. The chain's CDR3 is CASVGLAGDNEQFF. CDR3 coding DNA: TGTGCCAGCGTGGGCCTAGCGGGAGATAATGAGCAGTTCTTC.

This clone showed up just a few times. V is TRBV7-9 and J is TRBJ1-5; 7 bases map to TRBD1. CDR1 and CDR2 (germline): SEHNR, FQNEAQ (reference sequence). CDR3 length equals 15 residues. V lost 6 bases, J lost 0 bases, and 5 bases stayed unmatched. CDR3 sequence reads: CASSPDRVSNQPQHF. In DNA, the CDR3 is TGTGCCAGCAGTCCTGACAGGGTTAGCAATCAGCCCCAGCATTTT.

The chain combines TRBV5-6 with TRBJ2-7; D is unclear. Germline V gene sequence: CDR1 SGHDT, CDR2 YYEEEE. V lost 3 bases and J 3 bases, leaving 4 bases between the germline ends. The CDR3 extends over 11 amino acids. CDR3 in amino acids: CASSSYYEQYF. CDR3 nucleotides: TGTGCCAGCAGCTCCTACTACGAGCAGTACTTC. The variable domain in full, with the rest retrieved from reference TRBV5-6 and TRBJ2-7, is DAGVTQSPTHLIKTRGQQVTLRCSPKSGHDTVSWYQQALGQGPQFIFQYYEEEERQRGNFPDRFSGHQFPNYSSELNVNALLLGDSALYLCASSSYYEQYFGPGTRLTVT.

The chain has TRBV7-8 and TRBJ2-7; a weak D match, TRBD2 (6 bases). CDR1 SGHVS and CDR2 FQNEAQ come from the germline V gene. This CDR3 has 16 residues. Trimming pared 5 bases from V and 5 bases from J, leaving 22 bases between. CDR3 in amino acids: CASSQRVGGLGNEQYF. In DNA, the CDR3 is TGTGCCAGCAGCCAGAGGGTGGGAGGTCTTGGAAACGAGCAGTACTTC.

The rearrangement joins TRBV7-3 to TRBJ2-5; the match to TRBD2 covers 7 bases. Germline V CDR1 and CDR2: SGHTA, FQGTGA. CDR3 length: 14 amino acids. The V gene end was trimmed by 5 bases and the J gene end by 5 bases; junction bases not matched to a gene: 8. This chain's CDR3 is CASSPTGGRETQYF. The CDR3 DNA sequence: TGTGCCAGCAGCCCAACGGGGGGACGGGAGACCCAGTACTTC.

The rearrangement uses TRBV6-6 and TRBJ1-2; TRBD1 matches at 9 bases. This CDR3 region has 16 residues. Germline CDR1 MNHNY, CDR2 SVGAGI (reference sequence). V lost 5 bases to trimming and J lost 0 bases; unmatched junction nucleotides: 7. Written as DNA, the CDR3 is TGTGCCAGCAGTGCGACCGGGACAGGGACTAACTATGGCTACACCTTC. Its protein product is CASSATGTGTNYGYTF.

The rearrangement joins TRBV28 to TRBJ2-7; 10 nucleotides match TRBD1. Germline V gene data show CDR1 as MDHEN and CDR2 as SYDVKM. The CDR3 runs to 15 residues. V lost 4 bases to trimming and J lost 4 bases; unmatched junction nucleotides: 7. CDR3 sequence: CASSSPTGGRYEQYF. CDR3 bases: TGTGCCAGCAGTTCACCGACAGGGGGCAGGTACGAGCAGTACTTC.

This chain links TRBV30 with TRBJ1-6; 8 bases align to TRBD1. Looked up from germline, CDR1 is GTSNPN and CDR2 is SVGIG (reference sequence). This CDR3 region has 14 residues. J lost 10 bases, V lost 2 bases, and 7 bases had no gene match. This CDR3 reads CAWSSTGGGSPLHF. In nucleotides, the CDR3 is TGTGCCTGGAGTAGTACAGGGGGAGGGTCACCCCTCCACTTT.

The rearrangement joins TRBV10-1 to TRBJ2-3; D possibly corresponds to TRBD2 (6 bases). Germline V gene data show CDR1 as WNHNN and CDR2 as SYGVQD (reference sequence). The ends were cut back, 8 bases at V and 0 bases at J, with 12 bases in the middle. The length of the CDR3 is 14 residues. CDR3: CASGTGVSTDTQYF. The CDR3 DNA reads as TGCGCCAGCGGGACGGGAGTTAGCACAGATACGCAGTATTTT.

The chain combines TRBV5-4 with TRBJ1-2; D unclear. CDR1 and CDR2 (germline): SGHNT, YYREEE (reference sequence). The CDR3 is 13 residues long. V dropped 0 bases and J dropped 4 bases, with 7 bases sitting between them. Here the CDR3 reads CASSLDTAYGYTF. The CDR3 region has the DNA TGTGCCAGCAGCTTGGACACAGCCTATGGCTACACCTTC.

The genes are TRBV3-1 (or the pseudogene TRBV3-2) and TRBJ2-3; the D call may be TRBD1 or TRBD2 (7 bases each). The CDR3 covers 14 residues. Germline V gene data show CDR1 as LGHDT and CDR2 as YNNKEL (reference sequence). V was trimmed by 7 bases and J by 5 bases, leaving 16 bases between them. CDR3 sequence (DNA): TGTGCCAGCACCCAGGGGGGGGTTAAAGATACGCAGTATTTT. Translating gives CASTQGGVKDTQYF.

In this sample, this clone turned up once. The DNA of the CDR3 is TGTGCCAGCAGCCGGGGACAGACGACCTTCTATGGCTACACCTTC. It is translated as CASSRGQTTFYGYTF. V usage is TRBV7-9 and J usage is TRBJ1-2; 7 bases map to TRBD1. The CDR3 extends over 15 amino acids. Germline assignment: CDR1 SEHNR and CDR2 FQNEAQ (reference sequence). J gave up 4 bases and V 5 bases, and 10 bases lay outside the gene matches.

This chain connects TRBV18 to TRBJ1-4; D may be TRBD1 (5 bases). The germline V gene encodes CDR1 KGHSH and CDR2 LQKENI. The CDR3 extends over 19 amino acids. V was cut by 3 bases and J by 0 bases, with 20 bases left in between. The CDR3 spells CASSPGGPGGVPTNEKLFF. CDR3 sequence (DNA): TGTGCCAGCTCACCTGGGGGACCGGGAGGGGTCCCAACTAATGAAAAACTGTTTTTT.

The gene calls are TRBV5-1 and TRBJ2-3; TRBD2 aligns across 10 bases. Germline V gene data show CDR1 as SGHRS and CDR2 as YFSETQ. V shed 0 bases, J shed 5 bases, and the junction held 3 bases outside the gene matches. The CDR3 has 15 amino acids. The CDR3 spells CASSLALAGRDTQYF. The CDR3 nucleotides read TGCGCCAGCAGCTTGGCACTAGCGGGACGAGATACGCAGTATTTT.

This chain links TRBV7-8 with TRBJ1-3; TRBD1 matches at 7 bases. This CDR3 region has 17 residues. V gave up 2 bases and J gave up 0 bases; unmatched junction bases: 7. Germline assignment: CDR1 SGHVS and CDR2 FQNEAQ. The CDR3 sequence is CASSLPRTGTSGNTIYF. The CDR3 region has the DNA TGTGCCAGCAGCTTACCGCGGACAGGAACCTCTGGAAACACCATATATTTT.

This chain links TRBV7-8 with TRBJ2-5, with D maybe TRBD1 (6 bases). This CDR3 has 16 amino acids. Germline lookup yields CDR1 SGHVS and CDR2 FQNEAQ. V was cut by 2 bases and J by 0 bases, with 13 bases left in between. The CDR3 DNA is TGTGCCAGCAGCTTAACGCCTGGGACAAACCAAGAGACCCAGTACTTC. Protein sequence: CASSLTPGTNQETQYF. The full variable domain, in which reference TRBV7-8 and TRBJ2-5 provide the parts outside the CDR3, is GAGVSQSPRYKVAKRGQDVALRCDPISGHVSLFWYQQALGQGPEFLTYFQNEAQLDKSGLPSDRFFAERPEGSVSTLKIQRTQQEDSAVYLCASSLTPGTNQETQYFGPGTRLLVL.

This clone was seen only a few times. CDR3: CASSFRGDGYTF. The CDR3 DNA follows: TGTGCCAGCAGTTTTCGCGGGGATGGCTACACCTTC. The gene calls are TRBV28 and TRBJ1-2; D is unresolved. V lost 3 bases, J lost 6 bases, and 8 bases lay in between. Germline V gene lookup returns CDR1 MDHEN and CDR2 SYDVKM. The CDR3 has 12 residues.

V is TRBV18 and J is TRBJ2-5; 7 nucleotides match TRBD1. The J segment lost 4 bases and the V segment lost 1 base, leaving 6 bases of the junction unmatched. CDR3 length: 15 residues. CDR1 is KGHSH and CDR2 is LQKENI in the germline V gene. The CDR3: CASSPLDSGGETQYF. The CDR3 region has the DNA TGTGCCAGCTCACCACTCGATTCAGGGGGAGAGACCCAGTACTTC.

The gene calls are TRBV19 and TRBJ2-6; TRBD1 matches 9 bases. CDR3 size: 17 residues. J gave up 0 bases and V 8 bases, and 8 bases lay outside the gene matches. Germline lookup yields CDR1 LNHDA and CDR2 SQIVND (reference sequence). CDR3 in DNA: TGTGCCAGTGAGGGACAGGGAATTTTCTCTGGGGCCAACGTCCTGACTTTC. As protein: CASEGQGIFSGANVLTF.

The chain joins TRBV6-2 or TRBV6-3 to TRBJ2-7, with 9 nucleotides matching TRBD2. CDR3 length: 15 residues. The V gene's germline CDR1 is MNHEY and CDR2 SVGEGT. Trimming at V came to 2 bases and at J to 4 bases, leaving 6 bases not matched to a gene. This CDR3 reads CASSYGGGASYEQYF. The CDR3 DNA reads TGTGCCAGCAGTTACGGCGGGGGGGCCAGTTACGAGCAGTACTTC.

J is TRBJ2-1 and V is TRBV9; 7 positions agree with TRBD2. The CDR3 sequence is 13 residues long. Germline V CDR1 and CDR2: SGDLS, YYNGEE. Trimming cost V 3 bases and J 12 bases; bases outside gene matches: 9. CDR3 region: CASSGPYGGGQFF. The CDR3, as DNA: TGTGCCAGCAGCGGCCCGTACGGCGGGGGGCAGTTCTTC.

V usage is TRBV5-1 and J usage is TRBJ2-2; a possible D gene is TRBD2 (5 bases). Trimming took 4 bases from V and 0 from J, leaving 16 bases between them. The germline CDR1 and CDR2 sequences are SGHRS and YFSETQ. This CDR3 contains 17 residues. The CDR3 sequence: CASSPEIAGANTGELFF. The CDR3 coding sequence is TGCGCCAGCAGCCCTGAGATTGCGGGCGCGAACACCGGGGAGCTGTTTTTT.

The genes are TRBV19 and TRBJ2-5; no definite D call. Germline CDR1 reads LNHDA; CDR2 reads SQIVND (reference sequence). With 4 bases removed from V and 2 bases from J, the gap between germline ends came to 5 bases. This CDR3 is 12 amino acids long. The CDR3 reads CASSTRQETQYF. The CDR3 nucleotides are TGTGCCAGTAGTACCCGTCAAGAGACCCAGTACTTC.

This clone was seen just once. V is TRBV5-1 and J is TRBJ1-1; D is ambiguous. CDR1 is SGHRS, CDR2 YFSETQ, per germline. This CDR3 region has 18 residues. The V end lost 0 bases, the J end lost 0 bases, and 18 bases lay between the germline ends. For the CDR3, the DNA is TGCGCCAGCAGCTTGGGGGTTTCACGGAGACCTTTGAACACTGAAGCTTTCTTT. This codes for CASSLGVSRRPLNTEAFF.

The gene calls are TRBV28 and TRBJ2-6, with D uncertain. The germline CDR1 and CDR2 sequences are MDHEN and SYDVKM. CDR3 length equals 15 residues. V was cut by 3 bases and J by 0 bases, with 6 bases left in between. For the CDR3, the DNA is TGTGCCAGCAGTTTCCCGGGCTCTGGGGCCAACGTCCTGACTTTC. It is translated as CASSFPGSGANVLTF.

V is TRBV6-2 or TRBV6-3 and J is TRBJ1-6; a weak D match, TRBD1 (6 bases). Trimming pared 6 bases from V and 0 bases from J, leaving 15 bases between. This CDR3 is built from 17 residues. Looked up from germline, CDR1 is MNHEY and CDR2 is SVGEGT. The CDR3 nucleotides read TGTGCCAGCAGCCCTAGGGACATGAGCTCCTATAATTCACCCCTCCACTTT. Its protein is CASSPRDMSSYNSPLHF.